This passage covers 27 T cell receptor beta chains from one sample sequenced in a study of blood T cell repertoires in COVID-19. Method: immunoSEQ multiplex PCR; TCRdb's copy keeps in-frame clones and lacks some. This table has around 130,000 clones, approximately 88% appearing once. The specimen was peripheral blood. Every receptor here comes from a woman aged 30 to 39 who had recovered from COVID-19.

CDR3: CASGRDNSNQPQHF. In DNA form, the CDR3 reads TGTGCCAGCGGCAGGGATAATAGCAATCAGCCCCAGCATTTT. V and J are TRBV6-4 and TRBJ1-5; D is perhaps TRBD1 (5 bases). This CDR3 spans 14 amino acids. V lost 8 bases and J 0 bases, leaving 11 bases between the germline ends. Germline CDR1 MRHNA, CDR2 SNTAGT.

The V call is TRBV5-1, the J call TRBJ2-2; 7 nucleotides line up with TRBD1. V lost 4 bases, J lost 0 bases, and 6 bases stayed unmatched. There are 16 residues in the CDR3. CDR1 is SGHRS, CDR2 YFSETQ, per germline. The CDR3 loop is CASSLSGTANTGELFF. In DNA, the CDR3 is TGCGCCAGCAGCCTATCCGGGACAGCGAACACCGGGGAGCTGTTTTTT.

The chain couples TRBV14 to TRBJ2-5; 7 nucleotides agree with TRBD1. The CDR3 is made up of 13 amino acids. Germline-derived CDR1 and CDR2 are SGHDN and FVKESK. V lost 11 bases to trimming and J lost 5 bases; unmatched junction nucleotides: 11. The CDR3 loop is CACNEGAGETQYF. In DNA, the CDR3 is TGTGCCTGTAATGAGGGGGCCGGCGAGACCCAGTACTTC.

This clone has a single count. V and J are TRBV5-4 and TRBJ1-2; 7 bases are a match to TRBD1. Trimming at V came to 0 bases and at J to 6 bases, leaving 8 bases not matched to a gene. Germline CDR1 reads SGHNT; CDR2 reads YYREEE (reference sequence). CDR3 length: 15 residues. The DNA of the CDR3 is TGTGCCAGCAGCTTGGGGACCCAGGGGGAAGATGGCTACACCTTC. Amino acids: CASSLGTQGEDGYTF.

V and J are TRBV7-3 and TRBJ1-1; no definite D call. The V gene lost 2 bases and the J gene lost 1 base, with 5 bases spanning the gap. Germline CDR1 is SGHTA and CDR2 is FQGTGA. This CDR3 contains 13 residues. CDR3 loop: CASSLFGNTEAFF. CDR3 bases: TGTGCCAGCAGCTTATTCGGGAACACTGAAGCTTTCTTT.

J is TRBJ2-1 and V is TRBV29-1; the D gene is possibly TRBD2 (5 bases). V lost 4 bases to trimming and J lost 7 bases, with 14 bases between them. Germline V CDR1 and CDR2: SQVTM, ANQGSEA. The CDR3 is 13 residues long. The chain's CDR3 is CSVAPGKPNEQFF. CDR3 DNA: TGCAGCGTTGCCCCGGGGAAGCCTAATGAGCAGTTCTTC.

In its sample, this clone was seen a few times. The chain links TRBV6-6 to TRBJ1-1; D is uncertain. This CDR3 spans 15 amino acids. V lost 6 bases and J 1 base, leaving 15 bases between the germline ends. Germline V gene data show CDR1 as MNHNY and CDR2 as SVGAGI (reference sequence). As DNA, the CDR3 is TGTGCCAGCAGGTTCCGGGAGACGAAGAACACTGAAGCTTTCTTT. Its translation: CASRFRETKNTEAFF.

The chain has TRBV5-6 and TRBJ2-4, with TRBD1 as a possible D gene (6 bases). Trimming cost V 5 bases and J 2 bases, with 14 bases left between them. The CDR3 covers 15 residues. Germline assignment: CDR1 SGHDT and CDR2 YYEEEE. Here the CDR3 reads CASSRDTKSKNIQYF. In nucleotides, the CDR3 is TGTGCCAGCAGTAGGGACACGAAGTCCAAAAACATTCAGTACTTC.

For this clone: In the same sample, other DNA sequences code for this CDR3. This chain joins TRBV12-3 or TRBV12-4 and TRBJ1-1; no reliable D call. Between the trimmed V and J ends, which lost 2 bases and 4 bases, there was a span of 2 bases. The CDR3 has 11 residues. This CDR3 is CASSLRTEAFF. The CDR3 DNA reads as TGTGCCAGCAGTTTACGCACTGAAGCTTTCTTT.

This clone appeared once. This rearrangement joins TRBV10-3 to TRBJ1-1, with a weak D call TRBD1 (5 bases). The CDR3 has 12 amino acids. Deletions cut 3 bases from V and 9 bases from J, with 11 bases between. The germline V gene has CDR1 ENHRY and CDR2 SYGVKD. The CDR3 bases are TGTGCCATCAGTGAACCCAGGGTCAAAGCTTTCTTT. Amino acids: CAISEPRVKAFF.

The sample holds a few counts of this clone. V is TRBV4-2 and J is TRBJ2-5, with 8 bases fitting TRBD1. The CDR3 consists of 16 residues. Germline CDR1 reads LGHNA; CDR2 reads YNFKEQ. J gave up 5 bases and V 1 base, and 9 bases lay outside the gene matches. The CDR3 coding sequence is TGTGCCAGCAGCCAAGGCGGACAGGGCTCCCCGGAGACCCAGTACTTC. Translating it yields CASSQGGQGSPETQYF.

This chain uses TRBV5-4 with TRBJ1-2; tentative D call: TRBD1 (6 bases). In germline, CDR1 is SGHNT, CDR2 YYREEE (reference sequence). The CDR3 has 13 residues. Trimming removed 3 bases from V and 2 bases from J, with 8 bases in between. The CDR3 region is CASSSGTNYGYTF. The CDR3 region has the DNA TGTGCCAGCAGCTCCGGGACAAACTATGGCTACACCTTC.

The chain couples TRBV7-2 to TRBJ1-6; TRBD1 matches at 7 bases. The germline CDR1 and CDR2 sequences are SGHTA and FQGNSA. Trimming took 4 bases from V and 7 from J; bases not matched to a gene: 7. This CDR3 comprises 15 residues. CDR3 loop: CASSYTRTGNSPLHF. Here the CDR3 DNA reads TGTGCCAGCAGCTACACCCGGACAGGCAATTCACCCCTCCACTTT. The full variable domain, with the rest looked up from reference TRBV7-2 and TRBJ1-6, is GAGVSQSPSNKVTEKGKDVELRCDPISGHTALYWYRQSLGQGLEFLIYFQGNSAPDKSGLPSDRFSAERTGGSVSTLTIQRTQQEDSAVYLCASSYTRTGNSPLHFGNGTRLTVT.

This clone appeared many times. V is TRBV2 and J is TRBJ1-5, with D uncertain. CDR1 and CDR2 (germline): SNHLY, FYNNEI. With 4 bases removed from V and 4 bases from J, the gap between germline ends came to 14 bases. The CDR3 is made up of 15 amino acids. CDR3 nucleotide sequence: TGTGCCAGCAGTGGGCAGGATAAGCAGAATCAGCCCCAGCATTTT. It codes for CASSGQDKQNQPQHF.

The V call is TRBV12-5, the J call TRBJ1-1; weak D call: TRBD1 (6 bases). The V gene's germline CDR1 is LGHNT and CDR2 FRNRAP. Deletions cut 2 bases from V and 0 bases from J, with 7 bases between. The CDR3 has 14 amino acids. The CDR3 DNA follows: TGTGCTAGTGGTTTGCAGGGGATGAACACTGAAGCTTTCTTT. Its translation is CASGLQGMNTEAFF.

The chain is built from TRBV6-5 and TRBJ1-5; the D gene is possibly TRBD1 (6 bases). The CDR3 contains 15 residues. V was clipped by 5 bases and J by 2 bases, with 13 bases between them. Germline loops: CDR1 MNHEY, CDR2 SVGAGI. CDR3 residues: CASSHGGLGNQPQHF. The DNA of the CDR3 is TGTGCCAGCAGTCACGGGGGGCTCGGCAATCAGCCCCAGCATTTT.

This rearrangement joins TRBV25-1 to TRBJ2-7; TRBD1 matches 9 bases. V lost 3 bases and J lost 3; bases outside the gene matches: 9. The CDR3 spans 16 residues. Germline V CDR1 and CDR2: MGHDK, SYGVNS. CDR3 residues: CASSETGTGRYYEQYF. DNA of the CDR3: TGTGCCAGCAGTGAGACCGGGACAGGGAGGTACTACGAGCAGTACTTC.

The chain has TRBV30 and TRBJ1-1; 9 positions match TRBD1. Germline V gives CDR1 GTSNPN, CDR2 SVGIG (reference sequence). The CDR3 runs 14 residues. CDR3 sequence: CALIGTGRDTEAFF. CDR3 nucleotides: TGTGCTCTAATCGGGACAGGGAGGGACACTGAAGCTTTCTTT.

The chain uses TRBV23-1 and TRBJ2-7, with 10 bases lining up with TRBD1. TRBV23-1 is annotated as an ORF whose role is uncertain. V dropped 8 bases and J dropped 1; count of bases not matched to a gene: 8. The CDR3 sequence is 15 residues long. CDR3 DNA sequence: TGCGCCAGCCTTGTAGGACAGGGGGAATCCTACGAGCAGTACTTC. It encodes CASLVGQGESYEQYF.

This clone was detected only once. The V gene is TRBV27, the J gene TRBJ2-1; D perhaps matches TRBD2 (6 bases). V lost 5 bases and J lost 7, with 18 bases in between. The germline V gene has CDR1 MNHEY and CDR2 SMNVEV (reference sequence). The CDR3 totals 15 residues. DNA for the CDR3: TGTGCCAGCAGTACCCAGAGGTGGGGGAGGAATGAGCAGTTCTTC. It specifies CASSTQRWGRNEQFF.

The genes are TRBV24-1 and TRBJ1-2, with D perhaps TRBD1 (5 bases). Per the germline V gene, CDR1 is KGHDR and CDR2 is SFDVKD. CDR3 size: 12 residues. V was clipped by 4 bases and J by 8 bases, with 10 bases between them. CDR3 coding DNA: TGTGCCACCAGTGACCCCCGGGGGGGCTACACCTTC. As protein: CATSDPRGGYTF.

For the CDR3, the DNA is TGCGCCAGCAGCAGGGTAGCGGGAGACCAAGAGACCCAGTACTTC. It codes for CASSRVAGDQETQYF. The V and J genes are TRBV5-1 and TRBJ2-5; 9 bases agree with TRBD2. The CDR3 spans 15 residues. Trimming cost V 4 bases and J 0 bases; bases outside gene matches: 4. Germline V gene sequence: CDR1 SGHRS, CDR2 YFSETQ.

The V and J genes are TRBV5-8 and TRBJ2-7; TRBD1 might be the D (6 bases). The CDR3 is made up of 13 amino acids. Looked up from germline, CDR1 is SGHTS and CDR2 is YDEGEE. V was clipped by 3 bases and J by 3 bases, with 10 bases between them. The DNA of the CDR3 is TGTGCCAGCAGCTGGACAGCCATCTACGAGCAGTACTTC. Amino acids: CASSWTAIYEQYF. The variable domain in full, completed from reference TRBV5-8 and TRBJ2-7, reads EAGVTQSPTHLIKTRGQQATLRCSPISGHTSVYWYQQALGLGLQFLLWYDEGEERNRGNFPPRFSGRQFPNYSSELNVNALELEDSALYLCASSWTAIYEQYFGPGTRLTVT.

The chain combines TRBV28 with TRBJ1-5, with D tentatively TRBD1 (6 bases). V was pared by 5 bases and J by 6 bases, with 17 bases between. The CDR3 has 15 residues. The V gene's germline CDR1 is MDHEN and CDR2 SYDVKM. CDR3 sequence: CASSPQLGAAQPQHF. The CDR3 DNA is TGTGCCAGCAGTCCCCAACTGGGGGCGGCTCAGCCCCAGCATTTT.

This clone showed up just once. V is TRBV19 and J is TRBJ1-1; D remains ambiguous. The germline V gene encodes CDR1 LNHDA and CDR2 SQIVND (reference sequence). Trimming shortened V by 4 bases and J by 1 base, and 16 bases separated the two germline ends. The CDR3 runs to 16 residues. DNA of the CDR3: TGTGCCAGTAGTAGTGCGTACTCTAACGGGAACACTGAAGCTTTCTTT. Translated, it gives CASSSAYSNGNTEAFF.

This chain links TRBV5-4 with TRBJ1-1; D call uncertain. Germline CDR1 reads SGHNT; CDR2 reads YYREEE (reference sequence). CDR3 size: 12 residues. V was trimmed by 4 bases and J by 8 bases, leaving 12 bases between them. The CDR3 DNA is TGTGCCAGCAGCCTCAGCGCAACGGAAGCTTTCTTT. Residues: CASSLSATEAFF.

The V gene is TRBV5-1, the J gene TRBJ2-2, with unresolved D. V dropped 5 bases and J dropped 0 bases, with 14 bases sitting between them. The CDR3 has 16 residues. The germline gives CDR1 SGHRS, CDR2 YFSETQ. DNA of the CDR3: TGCGCCAGCAGACCCGACTTCTCCGCGAACACCGGGGAGCTGTTTTTT. Amino acid sequence: CASRPDFSANTGELFF.